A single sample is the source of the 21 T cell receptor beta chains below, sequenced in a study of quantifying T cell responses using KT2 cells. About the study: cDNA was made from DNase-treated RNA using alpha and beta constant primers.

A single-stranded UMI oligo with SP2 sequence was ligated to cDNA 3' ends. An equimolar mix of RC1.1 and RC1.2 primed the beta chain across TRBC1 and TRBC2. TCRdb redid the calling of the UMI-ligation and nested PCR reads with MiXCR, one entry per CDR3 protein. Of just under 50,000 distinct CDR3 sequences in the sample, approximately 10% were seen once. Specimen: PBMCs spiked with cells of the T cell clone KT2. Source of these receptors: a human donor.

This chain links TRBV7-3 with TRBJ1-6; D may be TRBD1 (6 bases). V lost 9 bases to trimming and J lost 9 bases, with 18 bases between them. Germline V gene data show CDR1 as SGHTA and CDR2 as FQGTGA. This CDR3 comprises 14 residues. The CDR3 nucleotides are TGTGCCAGTCGTTTCCGGGGGGCGAGTTCACCCCTCCACTTT. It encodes CASRFRGASSPLHF.

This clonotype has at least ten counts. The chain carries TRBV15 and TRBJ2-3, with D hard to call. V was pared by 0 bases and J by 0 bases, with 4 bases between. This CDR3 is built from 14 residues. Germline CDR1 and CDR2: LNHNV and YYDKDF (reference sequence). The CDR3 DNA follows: TGTGCCACCAGCAGAGACGGCAGCACAGATACGCAGTATTTT. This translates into CATSRDGSTDTQYF.

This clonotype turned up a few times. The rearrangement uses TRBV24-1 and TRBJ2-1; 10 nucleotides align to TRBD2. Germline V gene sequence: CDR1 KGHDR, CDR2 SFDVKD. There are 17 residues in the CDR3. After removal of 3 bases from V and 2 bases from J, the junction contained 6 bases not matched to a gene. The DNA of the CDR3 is TGTGCCACCAGTGATGATCCACTAGCGGGGCCCTACAATGAGCAGTTCTTC. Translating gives CATSDDPLAGPYNEQFF.

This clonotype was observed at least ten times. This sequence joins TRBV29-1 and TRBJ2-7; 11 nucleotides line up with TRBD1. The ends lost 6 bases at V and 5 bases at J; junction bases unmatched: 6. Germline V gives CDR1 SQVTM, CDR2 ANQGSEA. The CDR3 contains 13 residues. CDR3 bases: TGCAGCGTGGTGGACAGGGGGCCCCACGAGCAGTACTTC. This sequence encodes CSVVDRGPHEQYF.

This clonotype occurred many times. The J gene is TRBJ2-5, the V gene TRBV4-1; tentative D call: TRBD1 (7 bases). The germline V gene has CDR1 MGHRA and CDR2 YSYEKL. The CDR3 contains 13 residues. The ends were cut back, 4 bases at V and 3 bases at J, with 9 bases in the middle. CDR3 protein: CASSPGGKETQYF. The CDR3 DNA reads TGCGCCAGCAGCCCAGGGGGGAAAGAGACCCAGTACTTC.

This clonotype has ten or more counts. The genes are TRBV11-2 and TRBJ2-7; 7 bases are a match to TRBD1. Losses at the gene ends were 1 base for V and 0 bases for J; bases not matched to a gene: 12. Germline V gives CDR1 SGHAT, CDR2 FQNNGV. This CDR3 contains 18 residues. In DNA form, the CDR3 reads TGTGCCAGCAGCTTAGCCCTCCCAACAGGGGCGAGCTCCTACGAGCAGTACTTC. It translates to CASSLALPTGASSYEQYF.

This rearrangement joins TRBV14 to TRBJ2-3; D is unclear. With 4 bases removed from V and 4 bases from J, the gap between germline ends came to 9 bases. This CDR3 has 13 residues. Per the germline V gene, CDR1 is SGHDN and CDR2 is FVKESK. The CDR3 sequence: CASSPRIADTQYF. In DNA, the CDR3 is TGTGCCAGCAGCCCCCGTATCGCAGATACGCAGTATTTT.

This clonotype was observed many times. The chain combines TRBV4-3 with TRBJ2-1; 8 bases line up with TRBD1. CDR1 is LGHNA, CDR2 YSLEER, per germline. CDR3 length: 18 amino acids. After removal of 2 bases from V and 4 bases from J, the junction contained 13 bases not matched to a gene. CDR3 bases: TGCGCCAGCAGCCAAAGTCGGAACCACGACAGGGGATACAATGAGCAGTTCTTC. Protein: CASSQSRNHDRGYNEQFF.

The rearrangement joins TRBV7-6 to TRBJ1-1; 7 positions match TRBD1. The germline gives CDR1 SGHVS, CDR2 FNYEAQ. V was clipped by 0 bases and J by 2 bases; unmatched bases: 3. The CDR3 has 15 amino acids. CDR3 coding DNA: TGTGCCAGCAGCTTAGCGGGAGGGGGCAACACTGAAGCTTTCTTT. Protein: CASSLAGGGNTEAFF. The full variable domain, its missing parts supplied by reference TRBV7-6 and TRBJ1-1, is GAGVSQSPRYKVTKRGQDVALRCDPISGHVSLYWYRQALGQGPEFLTYFNYEAQQDKSGLPNDRFSAERPEGSISTLTIQRTEQRDSAMYRCASSLAGGGNTEAFFGQGTRLTVV.

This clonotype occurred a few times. CDR3 bases: TGTGCCAGCAGCCAGCCTAGCGGGAAGACCCAGTACTTC. Protein product: CASSQPSGKTQYF. The gene calls are TRBV3-1 and TRBJ2-5; 9 nucleotides align to TRBD2. CDR1 and CDR2 (germline): LGHDT, YNNKEL (reference sequence). CDR3 length equals 13 residues. V was pared by 3 bases and J by 6 bases, with 2 bases of the junction left unmatched.

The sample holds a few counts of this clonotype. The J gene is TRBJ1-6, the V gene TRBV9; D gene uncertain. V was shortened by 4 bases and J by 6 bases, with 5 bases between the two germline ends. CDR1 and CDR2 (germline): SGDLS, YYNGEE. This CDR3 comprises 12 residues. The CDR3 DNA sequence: TGTGCCAGCAGCCCAAGTAATTCACCCCTCCACTTT. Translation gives CASSPSNSPLHF. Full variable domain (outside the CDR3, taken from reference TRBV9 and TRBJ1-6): DSGVTQTPKHLITATGQRVTLRCSPRSGDLSVYWYQQSLDQGLQFLIQYYNGEERAKGNILERFSAQQFPDLHSELNLSSLELGDSALYFCASSPSNSPLHFGNGTRLTVT.

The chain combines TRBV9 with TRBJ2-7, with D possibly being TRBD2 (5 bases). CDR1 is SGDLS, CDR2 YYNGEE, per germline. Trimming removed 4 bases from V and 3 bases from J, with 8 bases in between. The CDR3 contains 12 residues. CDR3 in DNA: TGTGCCAGCAGCTCCCGGGACTACGAGCAGTACTTC. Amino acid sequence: CASSSRDYEQYF.

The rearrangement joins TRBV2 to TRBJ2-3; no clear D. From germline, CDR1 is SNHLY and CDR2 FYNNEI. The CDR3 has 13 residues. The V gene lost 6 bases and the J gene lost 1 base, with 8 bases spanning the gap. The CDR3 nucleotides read TGTGCCAGCAGCTGGGCCCGCACAGATACGCAGTATTTT. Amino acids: CASSWARTDTQYF.

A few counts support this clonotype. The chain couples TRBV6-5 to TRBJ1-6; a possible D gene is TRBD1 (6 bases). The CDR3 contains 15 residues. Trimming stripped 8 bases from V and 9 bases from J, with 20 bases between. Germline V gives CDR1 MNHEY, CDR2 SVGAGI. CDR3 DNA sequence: TGTGCCAGCCGCCCCCCCCAGGGGTCGGGTTCACCCCTCCACTTT. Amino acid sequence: CASRPPQGSGSPLHF.

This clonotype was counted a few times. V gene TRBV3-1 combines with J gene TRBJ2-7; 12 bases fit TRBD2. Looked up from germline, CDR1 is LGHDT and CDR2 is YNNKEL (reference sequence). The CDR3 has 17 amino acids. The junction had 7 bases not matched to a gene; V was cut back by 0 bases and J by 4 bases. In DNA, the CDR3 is TGTGCCAGCAGCCAAGAGTATACTAGCGGGGGGAAGTACGAGCAGTACTTC. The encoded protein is CASSQEYTSGGKYEQYF.

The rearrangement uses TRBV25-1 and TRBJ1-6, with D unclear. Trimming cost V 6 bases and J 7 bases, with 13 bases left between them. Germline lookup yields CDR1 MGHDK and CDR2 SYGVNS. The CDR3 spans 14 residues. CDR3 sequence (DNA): TGTGCCAGCAGAGTACAGAGTGGAAATTCACCCCTCCACTTT. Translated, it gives CASRVQSGNSPLHF.

DNA of the CDR3: TGTGCCAGTAGTTCCGTGGGGGGGCTAAATACGCAGTATTTT. Residues: CASSSVGGLNTQYF. This sequence joins TRBV19 and TRBJ2-3, with D perhaps TRBD2 (7 bases). Germline CDR1 is LNHDA and CDR2 is SQIVND (reference sequence). V shed 5 bases and J shed 7 bases, with 16 bases lying between them. There are 14 residues in the CDR3. Looking up the rest from reference TRBV19 and TRBJ2-3 gives the full variable domain: DGGITQSPKYLFRKEGQNVTLSCEQNLNHDAMYWYRQDPGQGLRLIYYSQIVNDFQKGDIAEGYSVSREKKESFPLTVTSAQKNPTAFYLCASSSVGGLNTQYFGPGTRLTVL.

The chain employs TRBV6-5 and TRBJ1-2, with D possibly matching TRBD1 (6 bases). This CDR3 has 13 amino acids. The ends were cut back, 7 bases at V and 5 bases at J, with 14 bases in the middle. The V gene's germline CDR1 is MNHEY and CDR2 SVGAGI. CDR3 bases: TGTGCCAGCACCCACCGGACAGAATATGGCTACACCTTC. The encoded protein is CASTHRTEYGYTF.

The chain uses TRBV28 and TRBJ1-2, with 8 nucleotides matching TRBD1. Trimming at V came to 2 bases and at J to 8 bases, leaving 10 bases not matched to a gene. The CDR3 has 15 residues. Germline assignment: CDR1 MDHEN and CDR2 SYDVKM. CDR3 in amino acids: CASSLGHGTGVGYTF. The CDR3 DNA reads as TGTGCCAGCAGTTTAGGACATGGGACAGGTGTCGGCTACACCTTC.

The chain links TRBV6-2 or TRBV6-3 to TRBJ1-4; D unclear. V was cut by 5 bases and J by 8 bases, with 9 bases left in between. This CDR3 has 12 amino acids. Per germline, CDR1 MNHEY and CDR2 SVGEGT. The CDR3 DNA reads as TGTGCCAGCAGTCCTTCGGACGAAAAACTGTTTTTT. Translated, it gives CASSPSDEKLFF.

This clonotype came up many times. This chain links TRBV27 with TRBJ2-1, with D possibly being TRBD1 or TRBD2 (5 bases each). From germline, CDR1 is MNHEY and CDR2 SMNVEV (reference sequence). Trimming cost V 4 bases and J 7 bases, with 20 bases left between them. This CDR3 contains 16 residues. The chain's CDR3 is CASSSQSRDARNEQFF. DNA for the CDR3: TGTGCCAGCAGTTCACAGTCTCGGGACGCCCGGAATGAGCAGTTCTTC.